These T cell receptor beta chains were read from a single sample in a study of blood T cell repertoires in COVID-19. Sequenced by immunoSEQ multiplex PCR; TCRdb stores in-frame clones only, minus some. The repertoire consists of under 150,000 clones, with roughly 79% occurring once and the leading ten covering roughly 2.9%. Input material: PBMCs or T cells enriched from blood (not recorded which). The receptors were sampled from a woman aged 50 to 60 who had recovered from COVID-19. Each CDR3 is given with its conserved first and last residue. The listing skips clone size in some rows; elsewhere it reads once, few, many or a size class.

abundance: .; v_gene: TRBV19; CDR3aa: CASSVLYNGNTEAFF
abundance: many; v_gene: TRBV28; CDR3aa: CASTPAGTGVHEQYF
abundance: .; v_gene: TRBV7-9; CDR3aa: CASSLGSRGETQYF
abundance: .; v_gene: TRBV4-1; CDR3aa: CASSQGNKGVEGEAFF
abundance: .; v_gene: TRBV11-3; CDR3aa: CASSLGPVTETQYF
abundance: .; v_gene: TRBV4-2; CDR3aa: CASSQVLSVAEGWETQYF
abundance: .; v_gene: TRBV4-1; CDR3aa: CASSQDQGANEKLFF
abundance: .; v_gene: TRBV30; CDR3aa: CAFQGANNEQFF
abundance: .; v_gene: TRBV5-1; CDR3aa: CASSSGNTEAFF
abundance: .; v_gene: TRBV27; CDR3aa: CASSLSIIWPGDNEQFF
abundance: .; v_gene: TRBV7-7; CDR3aa: CASSHPRGGSAGELFF
abundance: .; v_gene: TRBV19; CDR3aa: CASSMEGLAGALNTDTQYF
abundance: many; v_gene: TRBV7-9; CDR3aa: CASSFRGTGEDEQYF
abundance: .; v_gene: TRBV10-3; CDR3aa: CAISGLADDYTGELFF
abundance: few; v_gene: TRBV14; CDR3aa: CASSTTGAGKQYF
abundance: once; v_gene: TRBV28; CDR3aa: CASSSHRGPREKLFF
abundance: .; v_gene: TRBV28; CDR3aa: CASSLGGSNGNTIYF
abundance: once; v_gene: TRBV6-1; CDR3aa: CASSKVRSRENEKLFF
abundance: .; v_gene: TRBV6-2/TRBV6-3; CDR3aa: CASSYSGWLAVNTGELFF
abundance: few; v_gene: TRBV4-1; CDR3aa: CASSQSLNYGYTF
abundance: .; v_gene: TRBV19; CDR3aa: CASSIGTLYTGELFF
abundance: once; v_gene: TRBV7-6; CDR3aa: CASSPILAVNTGELFF
abundance: .; v_gene: TRBV6-2/TRBV6-3; CDR3aa: CASSYSSPGGVYGYTF
abundance: once; v_gene: TRBV2; CDR3aa: CASSRTAPVF
abundance: .; v_gene: TRBV29-1; CDR3aa: CSVVPDRTYEQYF
abundance: .; v_gene: TRBV29-1; CDR3aa: CSVEAQQGDTQYF
abundance: .; v_gene: TRBV7-8; CDR3aa: CASSRTSGPYQETQYF